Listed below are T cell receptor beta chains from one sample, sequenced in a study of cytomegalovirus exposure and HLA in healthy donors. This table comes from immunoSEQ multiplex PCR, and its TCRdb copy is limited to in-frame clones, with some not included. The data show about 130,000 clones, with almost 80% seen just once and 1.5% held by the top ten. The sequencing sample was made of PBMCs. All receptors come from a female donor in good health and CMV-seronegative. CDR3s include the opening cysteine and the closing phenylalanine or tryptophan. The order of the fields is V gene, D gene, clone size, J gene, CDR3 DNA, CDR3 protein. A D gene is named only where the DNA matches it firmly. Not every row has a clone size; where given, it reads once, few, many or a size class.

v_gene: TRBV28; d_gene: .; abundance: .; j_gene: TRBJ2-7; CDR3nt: TGTGCCAGCAGTTCTCCTGGGACACCCTCCTACGAGCAGTACTTC; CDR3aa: CASSSPGTPSYEQYF
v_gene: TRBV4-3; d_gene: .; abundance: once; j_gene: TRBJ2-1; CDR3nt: TGCGCCAGCAGCCAAGATTGGGGGAGGTCCTACAATGAGCAGTTCTTC; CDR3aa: CASSQDWGRSYNEQFF
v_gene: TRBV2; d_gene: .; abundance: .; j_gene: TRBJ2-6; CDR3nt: TGTGCCAGCACCCCGTCGGCAGGGGTTGGCTCTGGGGCCAACGTCCTGACTTTC; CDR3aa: CASTPSAGVGSGANVLTF
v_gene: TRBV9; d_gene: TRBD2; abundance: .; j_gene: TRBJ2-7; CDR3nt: TGTGCCAGCAGCGCTGCTAGCGGAGGCGCCCACGAGCAGTACTTC; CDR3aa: CASSAASGGAHEQYF
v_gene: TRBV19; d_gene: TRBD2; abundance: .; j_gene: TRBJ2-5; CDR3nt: TGTGCCAGTAGTATGGGTAGCGGGAGGCCGCAAGAGACCCAGTACTTC; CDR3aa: CASSMGSGRPQETQYF
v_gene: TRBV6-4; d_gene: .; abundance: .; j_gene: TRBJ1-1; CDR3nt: TGTGCCAGCAGTGACAATTATCCAGGGGTTACGAACACTGAAGCTTTCTTT; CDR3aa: CASSDNYPGVTNTEAFF
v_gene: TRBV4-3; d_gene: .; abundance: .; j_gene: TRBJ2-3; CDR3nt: TGCGCCAGCAGCCAAGATGTGGACAGACGATTAGGGGATACGCAGTATTTT; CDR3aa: CASSQDVDRRLGDTQYF
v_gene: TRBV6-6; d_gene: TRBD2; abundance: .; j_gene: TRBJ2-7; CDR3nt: TGTGCCAGCACGCGGACTAGCGGGAGGCCCTCCTACGAGCAGTACTTC; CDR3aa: CASTRTSGRPSYEQYF
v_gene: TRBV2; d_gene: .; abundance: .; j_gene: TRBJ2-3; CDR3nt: TGTGCCAGCCGAACAGGGTCGGAAACAGATACGCAGTATTTT; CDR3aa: CASRTGSETDTQYF
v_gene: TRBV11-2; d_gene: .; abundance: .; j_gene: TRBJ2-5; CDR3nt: TGTGCCAGCAGCTTAGTTCGGGAGACCCAGTACTTC; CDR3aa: CASSLVRETQYF
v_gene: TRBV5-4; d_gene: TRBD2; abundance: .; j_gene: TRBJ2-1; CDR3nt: TGTGCCAGCAGGGGACTAGCGGGAGTTAACAATGAGCAGTTCTTC; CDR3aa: CASRGLAGVNNEQFF
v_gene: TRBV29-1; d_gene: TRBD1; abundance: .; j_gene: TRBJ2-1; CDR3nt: TGCAGCGTTGAGTGGGGACAGGGAGGGCAGTTCTTC; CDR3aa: CSVEWGQGGQFF
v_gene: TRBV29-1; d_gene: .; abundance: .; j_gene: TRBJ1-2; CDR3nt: TGCAGCGTGGACAAGGAGACCTTC; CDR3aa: CSVDKETF
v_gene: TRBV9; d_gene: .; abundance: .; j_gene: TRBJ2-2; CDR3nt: TGTGCCAGCGAGGGGGCCGGGGAGCTGTTTTTT; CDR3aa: CASEGAGELFF
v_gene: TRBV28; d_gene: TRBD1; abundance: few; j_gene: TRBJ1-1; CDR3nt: TGTGCCAGCACCCGACAGGGCGGGACTGAAGCTTTCTTT; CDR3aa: CASTRQGGTEAFF
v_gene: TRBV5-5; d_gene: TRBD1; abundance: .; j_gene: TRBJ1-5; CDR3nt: TGTGCCAGCAGCGTCCAGACAGGGGGCAATCAGCCCCAGCATTTT; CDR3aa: CASSVQTGGNQPQHF
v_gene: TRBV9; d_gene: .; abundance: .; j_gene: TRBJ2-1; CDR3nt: TGTGCCAGCAGCGGCGGGGATGTCTCCTACAATGAGCAGTTCTTC; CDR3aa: CASSGGDVSYNEQFF
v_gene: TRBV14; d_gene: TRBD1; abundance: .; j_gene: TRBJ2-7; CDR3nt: TGTGCCAGCAGCCAAAATACAGGGGACCACGAGCAGTACTTC; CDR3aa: CASSQNTGDHEQYF
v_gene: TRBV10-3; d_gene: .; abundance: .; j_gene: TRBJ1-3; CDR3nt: TGTGCCGCAGAGGGAGTGAATGGAAACACCATATATTTT; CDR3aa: CAAEGVNGNTIYF
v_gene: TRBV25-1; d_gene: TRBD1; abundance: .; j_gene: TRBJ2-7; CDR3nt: TGTGCCAGCAGTGAATCGCAGGGGGCAGCCTACGAGCAGTACTTC; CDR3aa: CASSESQGAAYEQYF
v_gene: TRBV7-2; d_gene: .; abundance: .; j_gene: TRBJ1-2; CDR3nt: TGTGCCAGCAGCTCCGACAGGCGGTTTGGCTACACCTTC; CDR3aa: CASSSDRRFGYTF
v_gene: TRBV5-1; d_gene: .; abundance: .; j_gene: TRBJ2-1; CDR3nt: TGCGCCAGCAGCGGCACAGTGAGCTCCTACAATGAGCAGTTCTTC; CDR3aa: CASSGTVSSYNEQFF
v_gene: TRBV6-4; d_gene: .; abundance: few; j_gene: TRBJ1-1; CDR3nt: TGTGCCAGCAGCCGGACAGTGAACACTGAAGCTTTCTTT; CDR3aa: CASSRTVNTEAFF
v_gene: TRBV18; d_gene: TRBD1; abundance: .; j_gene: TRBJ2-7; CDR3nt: TGTGCCAGCTCACGAAGTGGGGGACAGGGGGACTCCTACGAGCAGTACTTC; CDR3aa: CASSRSGGQGDSYEQYF
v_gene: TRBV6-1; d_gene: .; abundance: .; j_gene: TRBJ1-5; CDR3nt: TGTGCCAGCAGTGAAGTGGAGGGAACAGACCAGCCCCAGCATTTT; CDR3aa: CASSEVEGTDQPQHF
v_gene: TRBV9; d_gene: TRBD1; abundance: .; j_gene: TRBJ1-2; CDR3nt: TGTGCCAGCAGCTCAGTGGGACAGGGGCACTATGGCTACACCTTC; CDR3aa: CASSSVGQGHYGYTF
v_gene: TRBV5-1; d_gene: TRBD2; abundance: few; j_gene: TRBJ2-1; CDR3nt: TGCGCCAGCAGCTCCACGGGGGGGCAGGGTCTGGGTGAGCAGTTCTTC; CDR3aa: CASSSTGGQGLGEQFF
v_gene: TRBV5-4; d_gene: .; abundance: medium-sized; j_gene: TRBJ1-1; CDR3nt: TGTGCCAGCAGCTTGACAGGGAACACTGAAGCTTTCTTT; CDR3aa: CASSLTGNTEAFF
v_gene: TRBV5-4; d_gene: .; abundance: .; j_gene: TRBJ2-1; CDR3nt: TGTGCCAGCAGCCCACCCTTCAGCTCCTACAATGAGCAGTTCTTC; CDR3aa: CASSPPFSSYNEQFF
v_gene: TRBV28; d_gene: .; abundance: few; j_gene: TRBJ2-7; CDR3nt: TGTGCCAGCAGTCTACCTAACTACGAGCAGTACTTC; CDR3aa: CASSLPNYEQYF
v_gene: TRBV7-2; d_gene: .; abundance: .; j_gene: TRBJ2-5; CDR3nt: TGTGCCAGCAGCGGCGGCCTACTGGAGACCCAGTACTTC; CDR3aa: CASSGGLLETQYF
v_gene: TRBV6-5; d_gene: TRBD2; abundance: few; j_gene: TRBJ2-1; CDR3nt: TGTGCCAGCAGTCACATAGCGGGCCCCTACAATGAGCAGTTCTTC; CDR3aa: CASSHIAGPYNEQFF
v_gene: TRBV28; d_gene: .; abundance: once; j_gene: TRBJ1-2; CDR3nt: TGTGCCAGCACACCGACATATCGACAGGATGGCTACACCTTC; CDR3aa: CASTPTYRQDGYTF
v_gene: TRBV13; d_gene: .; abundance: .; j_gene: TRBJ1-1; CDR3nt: TGTGCCAGTAGGCCACAGGGTGCCATGAACACTGAAGCTTTCTTT; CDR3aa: CASRPQGAMNTEAFF
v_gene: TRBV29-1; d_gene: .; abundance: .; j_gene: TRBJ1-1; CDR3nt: TGCAGCGTGGACACTCGAGGCACTGAAGCTTTCTTT; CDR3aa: CSVDTRGTEAFF
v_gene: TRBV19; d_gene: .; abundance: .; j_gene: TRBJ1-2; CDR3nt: TGTGCCAGTAGTTCTACAGGGAGCTATGGCTACACCTTC; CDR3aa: CASSSTGSYGYTF
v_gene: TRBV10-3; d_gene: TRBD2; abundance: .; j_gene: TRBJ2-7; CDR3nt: TGTGCCATCAGTGCGGGACTAGCGGGAGCCAACGAGCAGTACTTC; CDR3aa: CAISAGLAGANEQYF
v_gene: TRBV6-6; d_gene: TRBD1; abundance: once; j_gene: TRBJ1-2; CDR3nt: TGTGCCAGCAGGGACGGGACAGGCTATGGCTACACCTTC; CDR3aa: CASRDGTGYGYTF
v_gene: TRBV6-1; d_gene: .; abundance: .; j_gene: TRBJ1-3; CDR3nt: TGTGCCAGCAGTGAAGCGCGAAACCATTTGAACATATATTTT; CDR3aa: CASSEARNHLNIYF
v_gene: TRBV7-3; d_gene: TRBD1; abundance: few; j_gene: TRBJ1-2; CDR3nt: TGTGCCAGCAGCCCGACGGGACAGGGGGAAGGCTACACCTTC; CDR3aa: CASSPTGQGEGYTF
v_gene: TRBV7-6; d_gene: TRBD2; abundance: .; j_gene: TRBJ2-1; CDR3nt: TGTGCCAGCAGCTTAGTTGCGGGAGGCGTCGGGGAGCAGTTCTTC; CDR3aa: CASSLVAGGVGEQFF